This entry lists 23 T cell receptor beta chains sequenced from one sample in a study of blood T cell repertoires in COVID-19. Clones were sequenced by immunoSEQ multiplex PCR, and TCRdb holds only the in-frame ones, with some missing. The repertoire includes roughly 100,000 clones, 70% to 90% of them detected once, and about 1.7% sits in the top ten. The material sequenced was peripheral blood. The receptor set was obtained from a man at least 80 years old with acute or convalescent COVID-19.

The CDR3 DNA sequence: TGTGCCAGCAGTTTATTACTAGCGGAGAACACCGGGGAGCTGTTTTTT. As protein: CASSLLLAENTGELFF. The chain has TRBV28 and TRBJ2-2; 8 nucleotides agree with TRBD2. Germline V gene lookup returns CDR1 MDHEN and CDR2 SYDVKM. V was clipped by 1 base and J by 1 base; unmatched bases: 2. CDR3 length equals 16 residues.

This clone appeared once. The chain employs TRBV14 and TRBJ1-3; 9 bases are shared with TRBD1. This CDR3 has 15 residues. The J segment lost 4 bases and the V segment lost 4 bases, leaving 5 bases of the junction unmatched. CDR1 and CDR2 (germline): SGHDN, FVKESK. The CDR3 spells CASSLRDRVGNTIYF. In DNA, the CDR3 is TGTGCCAGCAGCCTAAGGGACAGGGTCGGAAACACCATATATTTT.

DNA for the CDR3: TGTGCCATCAGTGAGTCGGGAACTAGCTTCAACAATGAGCAGTTCTTC. Amino acid sequence: CAISESGTSFNNEQFF. The chain uses TRBV10-3 and TRBJ2-1; weak D call: TRBD2 (6 bases). The CDR3 is 16 residues long. V lost 0 bases and J lost 5, with 14 bases in between. From germline, CDR1 is ENHRY and CDR2 SYGVKD.

This clone occurred a few times. The chain carries TRBV5-6 and TRBJ1-2; 7 bases match TRBD1. V shed 3 bases and J 8 bases; nucleotides not matched to a gene: 7. Germline V lookup: CDR1 SGHDT, CDR2 YYEEEE. The CDR3 loop spans 13 amino acids. The CDR3: CASSSGQVKGYTF. CDR3 nucleotide sequence: TGTGCCAGCAGCTCCGGACAGGTTAAGGGCTACACCTTC.

This clone occurred a few times. The chain joins TRBV7-2 to TRBJ2-7, with 8 bases identical to TRBD2. Germline V CDR1 and CDR2: SGHTA, FQGNSA. Unmatched junction bases numbered 7, after V lost 3 bases and J lost 6 bases. The CDR3 contains 14 residues. CDR3 DNA: TGTGCCAGCAGCTTTAGCGGGGAGGTCGGCGAGCAGTACTTC. Protein product: CASSFSGEVGEQYF.

The genes are TRBV5-1 and TRBJ1-5, with D tentatively TRBD1 (5 bases). The germline V gene has CDR1 SGHRS and CDR2 YFSETQ. There are 21 residues in the CDR3. Trimming removed 1 base from V and 0 bases from J, with 26 bases in between. Here the CDR3 reads CASSLTFDGDPEDYSNQPQHF. In DNA form, the CDR3 reads TGCGCCAGCAGCTTGACCTTTGACGGGGACCCCGAGGACTATAGCAATCAGCCCCAGCATTTT. The full variable domain, with the rest looked up from reference TRBV5-1 and TRBJ1-5, is KAGVTQTPRYLIKTRGQQVTLSCSPISGHRSVSWYQQTPGQGLQFLFEYFSETQRNKGNFPGRFSGRQFSNSRSEMNVSTLELGDSALYLCASSLTFDGDPEDYSNQPQHFGDGTRLSIL.

This clone was seen only once. The rearrangement uses TRBV2 and TRBJ2-1; perhaps TRBD1 as D (5 bases). This CDR3 comprises 15 residues. The germline gives CDR1 SNHLY, CDR2 FYNNEI. Trimming left V 2 bases short and J 4 bases short, with 12 bases between. In DNA form, the CDR3 reads TGTGCCAGCAGTGAAAGCTGGGCAGGGTACAATGAGCAGTTCTTC. Protein product: CASSESWAGYNEQFF.

V gene TRBV3-1 (or the pseudogene TRBV3-2) combines with J gene TRBJ2-7, with 8 bases that match TRBD2. Germline trimming cut 4 bases from V and 2 bases from J; bases unmatched to any gene: 7. Germline values: CDR1 LGHDT, CDR2 YNNKEL (reference sequence). The CDR3 loop spans 15 amino acids. The CDR3 coding sequence is TGTGCCAGCAGCCGTAGTAGCGGGACCCCCTACGAGCAGTACTTC. It translates to CASSRSSGTPYEQYF.

Here the CDR3 reads CASSVLRTDSYEQYF. The CDR3 coding sequence is TGTGCCAGCAGCGTCCTCAGGACAGATTCCTACGAGCAGTACTTC. This rearrangement joins TRBV7-9 to TRBJ2-7; possible D gene TRBD1, 6 bases. This CDR3 has 15 residues. Germline V gene lookup returns CDR1 SEHNR and CDR2 FQNEAQ (reference sequence). The V and J ends lost 5 bases and 1 base respectively, with 15 bases between them.

V is TRBV3-1 (or the pseudogene TRBV3-2) and J is TRBJ2-7; 7 bases match TRBD1. Losses at the gene ends were 1 base for V and 1 base for J; bases not matched to a gene: 4. CDR3 length equals 15 residues. Germline assignment: CDR1 LGHDT and CDR2 YNNKEL (reference sequence). The CDR3 region is CASSQGYRGSYEQYF. CDR3 coding DNA: TGTGCCAGCAGCCAAGGTTACAGGGGTTCCTACGAGCAGTACTTC.

The chain combines TRBV12-3 or TRBV12-4 with TRBJ2-3, with D uncertain. Trimming shortened V by 6 bases and J by 5 bases, and 6 bases separated the two germline ends. There are 11 residues in the CDR3. The CDR3 DNA reads as TGTGCCAGCAGCTCGGTAGATACGCAGTATTTT. Its protein is CASSSVDTQYF.

This clone is a singleton in its sample. The chain recombines TRBV3-1 (or the pseudogene TRBV3-2) with TRBJ2-1; tentatively, D is TRBD1 (6 bases). The V end lost 5 bases, the J end lost 9 bases, and 17 bases lay between the germline ends. This CDR3 has 14 amino acids. Germline V gene data show CDR1 as LGHDT and CDR2 as YNNKEL (reference sequence). The CDR3 spells CASSRLGGEREQFF. The DNA of the CDR3 is TGTGCCAGCAGCAGATTAGGGGGAGAGCGTGAGCAGTTCTTC.

Here the CDR3 reads CASSFTDSYEQYF. In nucleotides, the CDR3 is TGTGCCAGCAGCTTTACAGACTCCTACGAGCAGTACTTC. The V gene is TRBV5-6, the J gene TRBJ2-7; no clear D gene. Trimming pared 2 bases from V and 0 bases from J, leaving 6 bases between. From germline, CDR1 is SGHDT and CDR2 YYEEEE. The CDR3 has 13 amino acids.

The chain combines TRBV27 with TRBJ2-2, with 7 bases aligning to TRBD1. J gave up 5 bases and V 6 bases, and 6 bases lay outside the gene matches. Per the germline V gene, CDR1 is MNHEY and CDR2 is SMNVEV (reference sequence). The length of the CDR3 is 14 residues. CDR3 sequence (DNA): TGTGCCAGCAGACCGGGACAGATTACCGGGGAGCTGTTTTTT. It yields the protein CASRPGQITGELFF.

The chain has TRBV7-2 and TRBJ1-3; D unclear. The CDR3 consists of 13 residues. With 6 bases removed from V and 2 bases from J, the gap between germline ends came to 8 bases. Germline V gene sequence: CDR1 SGHTA, CDR2 FQGNSA. This chain's CDR3 is CASRRAPGNTIYF. CDR3 sequence (DNA): TGTGCCAGCAGGAGGGCCCCTGGAAACACCATATATTTT.

This chain links TRBV7-9 with TRBJ2-7; a weak D match, TRBD1 (6 bases). V dropped 6 bases and J dropped 0 bases, with 15 bases sitting between them. The CDR3 extends over 15 amino acids. Germline CDR1 SEHNR, CDR2 FQNEAQ (reference sequence). This CDR3 reads CASSYRQGSSYEQYF. Here the CDR3 DNA reads TGTGCCAGCAGTTATCGGCAGGGGAGCTCCTACGAGCAGTACTTC.

The chain recombines TRBV2 with TRBJ2-2, with TRBD2 identical over 8 bases. V lost 3 bases to trimming and J lost 4 bases; unmatched junction nucleotides: 7. Germline values: CDR1 SNHLY, CDR2 FYNNEI. CDR3 length: 16 residues. CDR3 DNA sequence: TGTGCCAGCAGTGAGAGAGGGGGACTAGGCACCGGGGAGCTGTTTTTT. Its translation: CASSERGGLGTGELFF.

The rearrangement links TRBV28 to TRBJ1-1; TRBD1 matches 9 bases. CDR1 is MDHEN and CDR2 is SYDVKM in the germline V gene. Germline trimming cut 6 bases from V and 9 bases from J; bases unmatched to any gene: 8. CDR3 size: 13 residues. DNA of the CDR3: TGTGCCAGCAGACCCACAGGGGGCGCGCAAGCTTTCTTT. It translates to CASRPTGGAQAFF.

J is TRBJ2-3 and V is TRBV6-6; 9 positions match TRBD2. Germline trimming cut 3 bases from V and 4 bases from J; bases unmatched to any gene: 8. CDR3 length: 16 amino acids. Germline CDR1 is MNHNY and CDR2 is SVGAGI (reference sequence). CDR3 loop: CASSYPLAGYPDTQYF. CDR3 coding DNA: TGTGCCAGCAGTTATCCCCTAGCGGGATACCCAGATACGCAGTATTTT.

This clone was observed a single time. The chain combines TRBV15 with TRBJ1-5; D gene uncertain. Germline V gene data show CDR1 as LNHNV and CDR2 as YYDKDF (reference sequence). This CDR3 region has 13 residues. The germline V and J ends were trimmed by 0 bases and 11 bases, with 11 bases remaining between them. This CDR3 is CATSRDHEKSQHF. The CDR3 DNA reads as TGTGCCACCAGCAGAGATCACGAGAAATCCCAGCATTTT.

The genes are TRBV5-8 and TRBJ1-6; D not resolved. Per germline, CDR1 SGHTS and CDR2 YDEGEE. CDR3 length: 13 amino acids. Trimming removed 5 bases from V and 10 bases from J, with 13 bases in between. CDR3 sequence reads: CASRGYSGSPLHF. The CDR3 coding sequence is TGTGCCAGCAGGGGGTACTCGGGGTCACCCCTCCACTTT.

The rearrangement links TRBV7-2 to TRBJ2-2; D is perhaps TRBD2 (6 bases). Germline CDR1 SGHTA, CDR2 FQGNSA. CDR3 length: 15 amino acids. The ends were cut back, 1 base at V and 4 bases at J, with 10 bases in the middle. The CDR3 loop is CASSLVTGVTGELFF. The CDR3 DNA is TGTGCCAGCAGCTTAGTAACGGGGGTCACCGGGGAGCTGTTTTTT.

This clone was observed once. V usage is TRBV7-9 and J usage is TRBJ2-5, with D possibly matching TRBD2 (6 bases). In germline, CDR1 is SEHNR, CDR2 FQNEAQ (reference sequence). The CDR3 loop spans 12 amino acids. Trimming took 9 bases from V and 4 from J, leaving 12 bases between them. CDR3 sequence reads: CASLGAGETQYF. In DNA form, the CDR3 reads TGTGCCAGTCTGGGAGCGGGAGAGACCCAGTACTTC. The full variable domain, its missing parts supplied by reference TRBV7-9 and TRBJ2-5, is DTGVSQNPRHKITKRGQNVTFRCDPISEHNRLYWYRQTLGQGPEFLTYFQNEAQLEKSRLLSDRFSAERPKGSFSTLEIQRTEQGDSAMYLCASLGAGETQYFGPGTRLLVL.